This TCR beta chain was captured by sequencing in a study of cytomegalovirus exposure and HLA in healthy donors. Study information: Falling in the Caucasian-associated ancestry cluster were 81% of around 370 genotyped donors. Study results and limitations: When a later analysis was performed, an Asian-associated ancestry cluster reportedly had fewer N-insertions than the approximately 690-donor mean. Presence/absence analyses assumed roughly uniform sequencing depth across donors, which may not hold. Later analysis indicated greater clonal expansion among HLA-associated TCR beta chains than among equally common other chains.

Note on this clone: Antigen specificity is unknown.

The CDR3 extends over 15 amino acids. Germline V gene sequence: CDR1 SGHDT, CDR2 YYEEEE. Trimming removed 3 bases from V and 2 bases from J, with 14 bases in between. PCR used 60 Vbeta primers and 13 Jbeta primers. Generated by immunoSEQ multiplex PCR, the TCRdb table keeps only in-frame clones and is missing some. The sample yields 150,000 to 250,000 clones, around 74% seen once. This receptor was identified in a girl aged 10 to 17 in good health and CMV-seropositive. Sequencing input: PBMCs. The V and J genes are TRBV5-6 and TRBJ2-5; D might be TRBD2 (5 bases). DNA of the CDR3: TGTGCCAGCAGCTCGGACTTGGACCGTCAAGAGACCCAGTACTTC. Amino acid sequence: CASSSDLDRQETQYF.